Sequencing of this T cell receptor beta chain was carried out in a study of T-cell reconstitution after alpha-beta-depleted transplantation in children. It was with unique molecular identifiers that the TCRbeta library was prepared. TCRdb recomputed calls from the PCR reads with MiXCR, one row per CDR3 protein. The data show 300,000 to 400,000 distinct CDR3 sequences, roughly 16% seen once. Between the trimmed V and J ends, which lost 4 bases and 9 bases, there was a span of 14 bases. CDR1 and CDR2 (germline): SGHRS, YFSETQ. This CDR3 is 13 amino acids long. This clonotype originated in a male patient aged 2-9 years who had a stem cell transplant for acute lymphoblastic leukemia, so the T cells may come from the graft donor. This material consisted of PBMCs, mostly from graft donor cells, taken 360 days after TCRalphabeta/CD19-depleted stem cell transplant. V and J are TRBV5-1 and TRBJ2-1; D ambiguous. CDR3 sequence (DNA): TGCGCCAGCAGCCCGGCCCTTAATGCTGAGCAGTTCTTC. The encoded protein is CASSPALNAEQFF. Using reference TRBV5-1 and TRBJ2-1 for the parts outside the CDR3, the full variable domain is KAGVTQTPRYLIKTRGQQVTLSCSPISGHRSVSWYQQTPGQGLQFLFEYFSETQRNKGNFPGRFSGRQFSNSRSEMNVSTLELGDSALYLCASSPALNAEQFFGPGTRLTVL.